This T cell receptor beta chain emerged from a study of shared clonotypes between healthy human individuals. Study-level findings and limits: A few donors had roughly 5% of their naive CD4 clonotypes in common. Only a few donors were included, so the genetic and exposure-history diversity represented was limited.

Every immunoSEQ plate was one replicate of a subset's evenly spread DNA. Repertoires were generated with immunoSEQ multiplex PCR, while TCRdb's copy carries only in-frame clones and drops some. This table holds around 1 million clones, over 60% found once. Germline CDR1 is MNHEY and CDR2 is SVGAGI. Deletions cut 6 bases from V and 0 bases from J, with 11 bases between. The CDR3 is 14 residues long. Only one count was recorded for this clone. The antigen is unknown. This clonotype was sampled from a man between 18 and 29 years old in good health. This chain connects TRBV6-5 to TRBJ1-1; the D gene is possibly TRBD1 (5 bases). Sequences were obtained from memory CD4+ T cells sorted from blood. Subset indicated: CD45RA-negative fraction. CDR3 nucleotide sequence: TGTGCCAGCAGAACAGGACGGATGAACACTGAAGCTTTCTTT. Its translation is CASRTGRMNTEAFF.